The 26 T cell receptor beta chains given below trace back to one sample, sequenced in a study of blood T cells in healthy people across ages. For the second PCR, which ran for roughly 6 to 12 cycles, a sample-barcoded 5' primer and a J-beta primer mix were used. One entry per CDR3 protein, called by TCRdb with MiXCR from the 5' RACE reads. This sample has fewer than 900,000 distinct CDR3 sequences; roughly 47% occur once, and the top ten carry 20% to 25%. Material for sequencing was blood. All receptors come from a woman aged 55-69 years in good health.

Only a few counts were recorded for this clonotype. The DNA of the CDR3 is TGTGCCAGCAGCCTAAAGGAGGGAAGTAATGAAAAACTGTTTTTT. Its protein product is CASSLKEGSNEKLFF. The chain combines TRBV6-1 with TRBJ1-4; D ambiguous. The V gene lost 6 bases and the J gene lost 4 bases, with 15 bases spanning the gap. This CDR3 region has 15 residues. The germline V gene encodes CDR1 MNHNS and CDR2 SASEGT.

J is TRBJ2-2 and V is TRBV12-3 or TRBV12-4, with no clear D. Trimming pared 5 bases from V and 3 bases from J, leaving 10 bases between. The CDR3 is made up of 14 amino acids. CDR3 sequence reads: CASSLPQDTGELFF. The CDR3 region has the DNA TGTGCCAGCAGTCTACCACAAGACACCGGGGAGCTGTTTTTT.

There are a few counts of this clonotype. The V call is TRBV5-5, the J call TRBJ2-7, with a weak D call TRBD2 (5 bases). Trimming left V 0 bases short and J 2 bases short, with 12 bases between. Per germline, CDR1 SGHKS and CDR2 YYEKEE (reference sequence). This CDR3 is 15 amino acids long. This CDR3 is CASSLGTVNTYEQYF. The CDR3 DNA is TGTGCCAGCAGCTTGGGGACTGTAAATACCTACGAGCAGTACTTC. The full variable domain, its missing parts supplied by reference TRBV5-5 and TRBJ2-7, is DAGVTQSPTHLIKTRGQQVTLRCSPISGHKSVSWYQQVLGQGPQFIFQYYEKEERGRGNFPDRFSARQFPNYSSELNVNALLLGDSALYLCASSLGTVNTYEQYFGPGTRLTVT.

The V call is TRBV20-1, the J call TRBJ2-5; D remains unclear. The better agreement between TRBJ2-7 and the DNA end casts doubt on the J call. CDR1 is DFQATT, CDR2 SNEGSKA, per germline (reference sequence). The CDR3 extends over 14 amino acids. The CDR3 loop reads CSATTGPWGYEQYF. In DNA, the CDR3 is TGCAGTGCAACAACTGGACCATGGGGCTACGAGCAGTACTTC.

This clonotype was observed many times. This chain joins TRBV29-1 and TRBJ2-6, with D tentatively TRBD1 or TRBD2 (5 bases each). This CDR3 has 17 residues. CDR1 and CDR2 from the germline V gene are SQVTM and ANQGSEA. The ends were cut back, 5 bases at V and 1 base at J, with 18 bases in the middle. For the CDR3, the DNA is TGCAGCGTTTCGACCGGGAAGGGGCAATCTGGGGCCAACGTCCTGACTTTC. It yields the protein CSVSTGKGQSGANVLTF. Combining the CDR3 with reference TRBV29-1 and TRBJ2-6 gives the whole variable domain SAVISQKPSRDICQRGTSLTIQCQVDSQVTMMFWYRQQPGQSLTLIATANQGSEATYESGFVIDKFPISRPNLTFSTLTVSNMSPEDSSIYLCSVSTGKGQSGANVLTFGAGSRLTVL.

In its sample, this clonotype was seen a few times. CDR3 nucleotides: TGTGCCAGCAGCGTCGGCAGCTCCTACAATGAGCAGTTCTTC. Protein: CASSVGSSYNEQFF. The genes are TRBV9 and TRBJ2-1; D uncertain. This CDR3 spans 14 amino acids. V was cut by 2 bases and J by 0 bases, with 6 bases left in between. The germline gives CDR1 SGDLS, CDR2 YYNGEE.

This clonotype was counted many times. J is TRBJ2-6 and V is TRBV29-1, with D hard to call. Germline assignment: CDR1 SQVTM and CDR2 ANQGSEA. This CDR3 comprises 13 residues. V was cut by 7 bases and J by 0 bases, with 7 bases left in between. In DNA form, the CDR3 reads TGCAGCGCTGTTTTCTCTGGGGCCAACGTCCTGACTTTC. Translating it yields CSAVFSGANVLTF.

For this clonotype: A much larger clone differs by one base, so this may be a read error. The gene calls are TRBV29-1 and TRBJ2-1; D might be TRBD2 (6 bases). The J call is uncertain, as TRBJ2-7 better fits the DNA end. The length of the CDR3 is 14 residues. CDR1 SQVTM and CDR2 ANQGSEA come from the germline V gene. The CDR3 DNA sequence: TGCAGCGTTGTAGGGACTGGCAGCTTCTACGAGCAGTACTTC. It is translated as CSVVGTGSFYEQYF.

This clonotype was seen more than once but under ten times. Written as DNA, the CDR3 is TGTGCCACCAGCCTCCCTGGAGGGCAGGGGGCCTACGAGCAGTACTTC. The encoded protein is CATSLPGGQGAYEQYF. This chain joins TRBV15 and TRBJ2-7; D perhaps matches TRBD1 (7 bases). The V gene's germline CDR1 is LNHNV and CDR2 YYDKDF (reference sequence). V was clipped by 5 bases and J by 2 bases, with 19 bases between them. The length of the CDR3 is 16 residues.

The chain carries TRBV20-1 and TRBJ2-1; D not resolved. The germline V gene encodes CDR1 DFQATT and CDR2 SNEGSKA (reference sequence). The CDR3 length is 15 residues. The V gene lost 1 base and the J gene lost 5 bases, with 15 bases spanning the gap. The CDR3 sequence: CSARAADTSDNEQFF. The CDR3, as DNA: TGCAGTGCTAGAGCCGCCGACACCTCGGACAATGAGCAGTTCTTC.

The DNA of the CDR3 is TGTGCCAGCAGGAACGGACAGGGCGGAGAGACCCAGTACTTC. This sequence encodes CASRNGQGGETQYF. The J gene is TRBJ2-5, the V gene TRBV2, with TRBD1 matching 8 bases. V lost 6 bases and J lost 4; bases outside the gene matches: 7. Germline V gene data show CDR1 as SNHLY and CDR2 as FYNNEI. The CDR3 has 14 residues.

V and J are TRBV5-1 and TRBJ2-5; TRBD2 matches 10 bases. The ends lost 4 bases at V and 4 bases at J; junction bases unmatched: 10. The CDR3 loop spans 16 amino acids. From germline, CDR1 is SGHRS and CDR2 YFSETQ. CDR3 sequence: CASSSSGGVRGETQYF. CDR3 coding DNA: TGCGCCAGCAGCAGCAGCGGGGGGGTTAGGGGAGAGACCCAGTACTTC.

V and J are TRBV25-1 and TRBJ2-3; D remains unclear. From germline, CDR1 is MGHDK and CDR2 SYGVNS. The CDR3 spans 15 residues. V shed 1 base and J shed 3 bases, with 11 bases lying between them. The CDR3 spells CASSESVLRTDTQYF. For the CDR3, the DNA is TGTGCCAGCAGTGAATCGGTACTACGGACAGATACGCAGTATTTT. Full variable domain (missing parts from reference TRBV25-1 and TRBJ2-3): EADIYQTPRYLVIGTGKKITLECSQTMGHDKMYWYQQDPGMELHLIHYSYGVNSTEKGDLSSESTVSRIRTEHFPLTLESARPSHTSQYLCASSESVLRTDTQYFGPGTRLTVL.

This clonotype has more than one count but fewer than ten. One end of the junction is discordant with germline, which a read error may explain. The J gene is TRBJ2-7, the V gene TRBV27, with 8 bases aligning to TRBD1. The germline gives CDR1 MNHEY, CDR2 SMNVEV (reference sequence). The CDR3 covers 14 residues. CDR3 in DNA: TGTGTCAGCAGTTTAGGGACAGGTCTCTACGAGCAGTACTTC. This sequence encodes CVSSLGTGLYEQYF.

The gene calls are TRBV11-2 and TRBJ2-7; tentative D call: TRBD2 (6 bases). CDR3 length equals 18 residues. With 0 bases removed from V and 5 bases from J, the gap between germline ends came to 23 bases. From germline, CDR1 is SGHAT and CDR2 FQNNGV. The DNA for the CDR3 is TGTGCCAGCAGCTTAGATTGGGCGGGGAGTCCCTACCAGGACGAGCAGTACTTC. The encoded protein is CASSLDWAGSPYQDEQYF.

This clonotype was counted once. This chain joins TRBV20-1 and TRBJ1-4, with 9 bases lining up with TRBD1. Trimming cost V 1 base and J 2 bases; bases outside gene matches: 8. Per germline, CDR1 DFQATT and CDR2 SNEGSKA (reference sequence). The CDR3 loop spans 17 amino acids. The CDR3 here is CSARGLRDRDTNEKLFF. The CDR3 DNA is TGCAGTGCTAGAGGCCTGAGGGACAGGGATACTAATGAAAAACTGTTTTTT.

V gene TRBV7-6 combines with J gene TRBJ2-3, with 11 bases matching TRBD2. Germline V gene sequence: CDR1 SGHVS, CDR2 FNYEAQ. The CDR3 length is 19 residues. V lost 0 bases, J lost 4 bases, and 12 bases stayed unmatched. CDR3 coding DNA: TGTGCCAGCAGCTTAGCAACTACCGGGACTAGCGGATACGCAGATACGCAGTATTTT. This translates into CASSLATTGTSGYADTQYF.

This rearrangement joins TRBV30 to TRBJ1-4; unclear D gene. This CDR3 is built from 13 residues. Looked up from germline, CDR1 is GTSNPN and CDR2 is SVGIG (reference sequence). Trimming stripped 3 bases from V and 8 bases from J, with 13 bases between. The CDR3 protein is CAWRTDVLEKLFF. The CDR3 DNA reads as TGTGCCTGGAGAACTGACGTCCTGGAAAAACTGTTTTTT.

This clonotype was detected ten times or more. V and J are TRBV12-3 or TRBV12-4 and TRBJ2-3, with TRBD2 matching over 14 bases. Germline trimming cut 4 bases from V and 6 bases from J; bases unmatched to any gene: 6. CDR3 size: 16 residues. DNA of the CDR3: TGTGCCAGCAGTTCCCCGGGACTAGCGGGAGTGGATACGCAGTATTTT. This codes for CASSSPGLAGVDTQYF.

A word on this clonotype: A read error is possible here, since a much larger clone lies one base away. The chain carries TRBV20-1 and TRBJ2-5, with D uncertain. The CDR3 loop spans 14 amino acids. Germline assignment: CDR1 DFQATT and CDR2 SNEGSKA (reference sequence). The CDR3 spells CTARQAEVLETQYF. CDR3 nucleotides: TGCACTGCTAGGCAGGCTGAAGTTTTGGAGACCCAGTACTTC.

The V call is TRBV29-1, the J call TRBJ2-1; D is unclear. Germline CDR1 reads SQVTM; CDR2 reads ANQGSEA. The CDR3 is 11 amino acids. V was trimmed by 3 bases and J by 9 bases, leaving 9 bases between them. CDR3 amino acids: CSVELSGEQFF. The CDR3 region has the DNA TGCAGCGTTGAGCTCTCCGGTGAGCAGTTCTTC.

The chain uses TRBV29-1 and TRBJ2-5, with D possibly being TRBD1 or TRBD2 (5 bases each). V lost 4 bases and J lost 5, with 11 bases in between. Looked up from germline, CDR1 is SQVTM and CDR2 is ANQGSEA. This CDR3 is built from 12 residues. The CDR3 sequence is CSVVRGSETQYF. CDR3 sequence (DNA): TGCAGCGTTGTGAGGGGTTCGGAGACCCAGTACTTC.

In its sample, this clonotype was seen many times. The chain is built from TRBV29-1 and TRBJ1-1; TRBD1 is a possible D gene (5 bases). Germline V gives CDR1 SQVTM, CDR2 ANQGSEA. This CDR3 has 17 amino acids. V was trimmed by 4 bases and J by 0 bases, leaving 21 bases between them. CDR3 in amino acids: CSVVGGFGGNMNTEAFF. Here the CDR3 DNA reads TGCAGCGTTGTGGGCGGTTTCGGGGGAAATATGAACACTGAAGCTTTCTTT.

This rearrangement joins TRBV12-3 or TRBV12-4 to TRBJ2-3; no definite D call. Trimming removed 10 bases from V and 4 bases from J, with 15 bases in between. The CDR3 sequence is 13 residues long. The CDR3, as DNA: TGTGCCACAGCCCGGATGGGCGCAGATACGCAGTATTTT. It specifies CATARMGADTQYF.

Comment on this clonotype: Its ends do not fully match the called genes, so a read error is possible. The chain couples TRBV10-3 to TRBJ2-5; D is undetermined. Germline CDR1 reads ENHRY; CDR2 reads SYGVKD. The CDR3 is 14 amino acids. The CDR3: CAISEPQIQETQYF. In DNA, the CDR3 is TGTGCCATCAGTGAGCCCCAGATACAAGAAACCCAGTACTTC.

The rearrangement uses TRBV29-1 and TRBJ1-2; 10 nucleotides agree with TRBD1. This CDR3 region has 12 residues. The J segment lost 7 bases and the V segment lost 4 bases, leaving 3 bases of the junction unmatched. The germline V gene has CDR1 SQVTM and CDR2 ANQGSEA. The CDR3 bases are TGCAGCGTTGGGACAGGGGGTACTGGCTACACCTTC. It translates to CSVGTGGTGYTF.